This passage covers 4 T cell receptor beta chains from one sample sequenced in a study of T-cell memory formation after mild COVID-19. TCRdb redid the calling of the 5' RACE reads with MiXCR, one entry per CDR3 protein. This table holds roughly 450,000 distinct CDR3 sequences, about 18% found once. The sequenced sample was PBMCs or a T cell subset sorted from them (not recorded which). The receptors come from an adult woman who had mild COVID-19 (a few samples of this study predate the infection). Cell type and time point are not known.

The V and J genes are TRBV6-5 and TRBJ2-7, with 8 bases lining up with TRBD1. V trimming: 2 bases; J trimming: 5 bases; junction bases outside the gene matches: 5. Germline CDR1 and CDR2: MNHEY and SVGAGI. This CDR3 is 14 amino acids long. The CDR3 DNA follows: TGTGCCAGCAGTTACGGACAGGGTACGAACGAGCAGTACTTC. Protein product: CASSYGQGTNEQYF.

This clonotype was counted between two and nine times. This chain uses TRBV15 with TRBJ2-3; 7 bases agree with TRBD1. V was clipped by 1 base and J by 6 bases; unmatched bases: 7. Looked up from germline, CDR1 is LNHNV and CDR2 is YYDKDF (reference sequence). The CDR3 extends over 15 amino acids. This chain's CDR3 is CATSRVTGVGDTQYF. The CDR3 DNA sequence: TGTGCCACCAGCAGAGTCACAGGGGTCGGGGATACGCAGTATTTT.

The chain couples TRBV6-6 to TRBJ1-2; possibly TRBD1 for D (6 bases). The CDR3 is 15 amino acids. From germline, CDR1 is MNHNY and CDR2 SVGAGI (reference sequence). V lost 8 bases to trimming and J lost 2 bases, with 18 bases between them. The CDR3 DNA is TGTGCCAGCGGGCTCATTGGGGGCCTCAACTATGGCTACACCTTC. This translates into CASGLIGGLNYGYTF.

The rearrangement joins TRBV12-3 or TRBV12-4 to TRBJ1-1, with D maybe TRBD1 (5 bases). V lost 6 bases to trimming and J lost 2 bases, with 19 bases between them. The CDR3 length is 16 residues. The CDR3 loop is CASSPPRRGVNTEAFF. In DNA, the CDR3 is TGTGCCAGCAGCCCACCACGAAGGGGAGTTAACACTGAAGCTTTCTTT.